These 23 T cell receptor beta chains were sequenced from one sample in a study of T cells in Graves' hyperthyroidism and ophthalmopathy. RNA transcripts provided the source from which TCR beta CDR3 regions were amplified. With the HTBI primer set, the TCR CDR3 went through a first round of RT-PCR. TCRdb redid the calling of the multiplex PCR reads with MiXCR, one entry per CDR3 protein. The sample gives about 560,000 distinct CDR3 sequences, around 42% of which show up once; just under 8.5% is in the top ten. Sequencing input: peripheral blood or thyroid tissue (not recorded which). The receptors here all came from a woman aged 18-29 years with Graves' hyperthyroidism.

At least ten counts were recorded for this clonotype. The chain recombines TRBV15 with TRBJ1-6; weak D call: TRBD1 (5 bases). V lost 2 bases and J lost 8, with 7 bases in between. The CDR3 totals 13 residues. Germline CDR1 and CDR2: LNHNV and YYDKDF (reference sequence). The chain's CDR3 is CATSRSRDSPLHF. CDR3 bases: TGTGCCACCAGCAGATCCAGGGATTCACCCCTCCACTTT.

There are a few counts of this clonotype. The chain is built from TRBV12-3 or TRBV12-4 and TRBJ2-7, with D possibly being TRBD1 (6 bases). CDR3 size: 12 residues. V was shortened by 6 bases and J by 4 bases, with 10 bases between the two germline ends. The CDR3 DNA reads TGTGCCAGCAGGGCACAGGGATACGAGCAGTACTTC. Translating it yields CASRAQGYEQYF.

This clonotype has a handful of counts. This chain uses TRBV7-2 with TRBJ1-2; D is unclear. The CDR3 totals 12 residues. From germline, CDR1 is SGHTA and CDR2 FQGNSA. V lost 3 bases, J lost 10 bases, and 12 bases lay in between. The CDR3 loop is CASSLDARVYTF. The CDR3 nucleotides read TGTGCCAGCAGCTTGGATGCGCGGGTCTACACCTTC.

The V and J genes are TRBV7-9 and TRBJ1-4, with 9 bases that match TRBD1. Losses at the gene ends were 5 bases for V and 8 bases for J; bases not matched to a gene: 12. This CDR3 comprises 16 residues. From germline, CDR1 is SEHNR and CDR2 FQNEAQ (reference sequence). Written as DNA, the CDR3 is TGTGCCAGCAGCCCGACGTTCGGGACAGGGCGGGAAAAACTGTTTTTT. It encodes CASSPTFGTGREKLFF. Variable domain in full (rest from reference TRBV7-9 and TRBJ1-4): DTGVSQNPRHKITKRGQNVTFRCDPISEHNRLYWYRQTLGQGPEFLTYFQNEAQLEKSRLLSDRFSAERPKGSFSTLEIQRTEQGDSAMYLCASSPTFGTGREKLFFGSGTQLSVL.

The gene calls are TRBV2 and TRBJ1-2; D remains ambiguous. The CDR3 length is 13 residues. Trimming removed 8 bases from V and 4 bases from J, with 14 bases in between. CDR1 is SNHLY, CDR2 FYNNEI, per germline. The DNA of the CDR3 is TGTGCCAGCGGCAACACCGAGCTCTATGGCTACACCTTC. Translating it yields CASGNTELYGYTF. Based on the CDR3 plus reference TRBV2 and TRBJ1-2, the full variable domain is EPEVTQTPSHQVTQMGQEVILRCVPISNHLYFYWYRQILGQKVEFLVSFYNNEISEKSEIFDDQFSVERPDGSNFTLKIRSTKLEDSAMYFCASGNTELYGYTFGSGTRLTVV.

A few counts support this clonotype. The chain links TRBV15 to TRBJ1-2; a possible D gene is TRBD1 (6 bases). CDR1 is LNHNV, CDR2 YYDKDF, per germline (reference sequence). The CDR3 consists of 13 residues. V was clipped by 0 bases and J by 7 bases, with 9 bases between them. CDR3 sequence reads: CATSRDGGAGYTF. In DNA, the CDR3 is TGTGCCACCAGCAGAGATGGGGGGGCTGGCTACACCTTC.

A note on this clonotype: This may be a read error, as it is one base from a much larger clone. The chain is built from TRBV11-1 and TRBJ2-6; 7 bases map to TRBD2. Germline-derived CDR1 and CDR2 are SGHAT and FQDESV (reference sequence). The ends lost 8 bases at V and 0 bases at J; junction bases unmatched: 1. This CDR3 contains 14 residues. CDR3 coding DNA: TGTGCCAGCGGGGAGGGCTCTGGGGCCAACGTCCTGACTTTC. Translated, it gives CASGEGSGANVLTF.

The chain combines TRBV9 with TRBJ2-2; weak D call: TRBD2 (5 bases). CDR3 length: 15 residues. The V gene's germline CDR1 is SGDLS and CDR2 YYNGEE. V was shortened by 4 bases and J by 7 bases, with 17 bases between the two germline ends. Here the CDR3 DNA reads TGTGCCAGCAGCCCCCTTTTGTCCCGGGGCGGGGAGCTGTTTTTT. Its translation: CASSPLLSRGGELFF. Full variable domain (outside the CDR3, taken from reference TRBV9 and TRBJ2-2): DSGVTQTPKHLITATGQRVTLRCSPRSGDLSVYWYQQSLDQGLQFLIQYYNGEERAKGNILERFSAQQFPDLHSELNLSSLELGDSALYFCASSPLLSRGGELFFGEGSRLTVL.

The chain recombines TRBV2 with TRBJ2-5; a possible D gene is TRBD2 (6 bases). CDR1 and CDR2 (germline): SNHLY, FYNNEI. The CDR3 covers 14 residues. V was cut by 2 bases and J by 5 bases, with 12 bases left in between. This CDR3 is CASSELGGDETQYF. The DNA of the CDR3 is TGTGCCAGCAGTGAACTCGGAGGGGACGAGACCCAGTACTTC.

This sequence joins TRBV2 and TRBJ1-6, with 8 bases that match TRBD1. The V gene's germline CDR1 is SNHLY and CDR2 FYNNEI. CDR3 length: 13 residues. In DNA form, the CDR3 reads TGTGCTAGCCGGACAGGGATCGATTCACCCCTCCACTTT. Protein: CASRTGIDSPLHF.

This clonotype came up many times. The CDR3 nucleotides are TGTGCCACCTCGGGACTAGCGGGAGAAGAGACCCAGTACTTC. It codes for CATSGLAGEETQYF. The chain links TRBV24-1 to TRBJ2-5; TRBD2 matches at 14 bases. The CDR3 covers 14 residues. V lost 9 bases, J lost 3 bases, and 2 bases stayed unmatched. The germline V gene encodes CDR1 KGHDR and CDR2 SFDVKD.

CDR3 nucleotide sequence: TGTGCCAGCAGTTTCGGATTGTATAGCAATCAGCCCCAGCATTTT. Its translation: CASSFGLYSNQPQHF. The genes are TRBV7-9 and TRBJ1-5, with D uncertain. The germline V and J ends were trimmed by 6 bases and 0 bases, with 12 bases remaining between them. Germline V CDR1 and CDR2: SEHNR, FQNEAQ (reference sequence). There are 15 residues in the CDR3.

The J gene is TRBJ1-2, the V gene TRBV6-6; D call uncertain. Trimming stripped 6 bases from V and 2 bases from J, with 10 bases between. CDR1 is MNHNY and CDR2 is SVGAGI in the germline V gene (reference sequence). The CDR3 is made up of 13 amino acids. CDR3 nucleotides: TGTGCCAGCAGCGAGGACGGGAACTATGGCTACACCTTC. Translation gives CASSEDGNYGYTF.

This clonotype has just a few counts. The chain employs TRBV7-2 and TRBJ2-2; no reliable D call. V lost 1 base and J 4 bases, leaving 10 bases between the germline ends. The germline V gene has CDR1 SGHTA and CDR2 FQGNSA. The CDR3 is 15 amino acids. The CDR3 spells CASSLDSTVTGELFF. CDR3 nucleotides: TGTGCCAGCAGCTTAGATTCGACGGTCACCGGGGAGCTGTTTTTT.

V and J are TRBV19 and TRBJ2-6; TRBD2 matches at 8 bases. With 1 base clipped from V and 4 bases from J, the junction kept 6 bases outside the gene matches. Germline CDR1 reads LNHDA; CDR2 reads SQIVND (reference sequence). The CDR3 is made up of 17 amino acids. The CDR3 reads CASSIAGGVEGANVLTF. DNA of the CDR3: TGTGCCAGTAGTATAGCGGGGGGGGTGGAAGGGGCCAACGTCCTGACTTTC. The complete variable domain, with remaining parts taken from reference TRBV19 and TRBJ2-6, reads DGGITQSPKYLFRKEGQNVTLSCEQNLNHDAMYWYRQDPGQGLRLIYYSQIVNDFQKGDIAEGYSVSREKKESFPLTVTSAQKNPTAFYLCASSIAGGVEGANVLTFGAGSRLTVL.

This clonotype came up a few times. V and J are TRBV7-9 and TRBJ1-2; D might be TRBD1 (5 bases). V was trimmed by 5 bases and J by 2 bases, leaving 12 bases between them. Germline V gene sequence: CDR1 SEHNR, CDR2 FQNEAQ (reference sequence). The CDR3 is made up of 14 amino acids. CDR3 coding DNA: TGTGCCAGCAGCCCGGGACTTAGAAACTATGGCTACACCTTC. This encodes CASSPGLRNYGYTF.

This sequence joins TRBV29-1 and TRBJ1-5; the D gene is possibly TRBD1 (5 bases). CDR1 and CDR2 (germline): SQVTM, ANQGSEA. With 8 bases removed from V and 5 bases from J, the gap between germline ends came to 16 bases. The CDR3 extends over 13 amino acids. In nucleotides, the CDR3 is TGCAGCATCGGTTCAGGGACCGATCAGCCCCAGCATTTT. This encodes CSIGSGTDQPQHF.

As to this clonotype: Likely a read error: the CDR3 ends without its conserved phenylalanine or tryptophan. This chain joins TRBV9 and TRBJ2-7, with TRBD2 as a possible D gene (6 bases). The CDR3 is made up of 15 amino acids. From germline, CDR1 is SGDLS and CDR2 YYNGEE. The germline V and J ends were trimmed by 3 bases and 2 bases, with 15 bases remaining between them. In nucleotides, the CDR3 is TGTGCCAGCAGCGCCCCGGGAGCGGGCCCCTACGAGCAGTACCTC. Amino acids: CASSAPGAGPYEQYL.

This chain joins TRBV29-1 and TRBJ2-3; D may be TRBD1 (5 bases). The CDR3 runs 14 residues. CDR1 and CDR2 from the germline V gene are SQVTM and ANQGSEA. V was clipped by 7 bases and J by 2 bases, with 16 bases between them. The CDR3 nucleotides are TGCAGCGCCCCCTCAGGGTCCCCCACAGATACGCAGTATTTT. It codes for CSAPSGSPTDTQYF.

The table lists this clonotype with a few counts. This chain connects TRBV6-5 to TRBJ1-5, with 8 bases matching TRBD1. V trimming: 6 bases; J trimming: 6 bases; junction bases outside the gene matches: 13. The CDR3 has 16 residues. Germline CDR1 reads MNHEY; CDR2 reads SVGAGI. This CDR3 reads CASSPTYGTGLQPQHF. The CDR3 coding sequence is TGTGCCAGCAGCCCTACCTATGGGACAGGACTTCAGCCCCAGCATTTT.

The V call is TRBV24-1, the J call TRBJ2-3; 12 bases line up with TRBD2. V dropped 2 bases and J dropped 0; count of bases not matched to a gene: 5. This CDR3 is built from 18 residues. Germline CDR1 KGHDR, CDR2 SFDVKD. This CDR3 reads CATSDWLGTSGSTDTQYF. DNA for the CDR3: TGTGCCACCAGTGATTGGCTCGGGACTAGCGGGAGCACAGATACGCAGTATTTT.

The table lists this clonotype with a count of one. The chain combines TRBV9 with TRBJ1-2; a weak D match, TRBD1 (6 bases). Trimming left V 10 bases short and J 8 bases short, with 12 bases between. From germline, CDR1 is SGDLS and CDR2 YYNGEE. The CDR3 sequence is 10 residues long. The CDR3 loop reads CARDTIGYTF. The CDR3 nucleotides are TGTGCCCGGGACACTATCGGCTACACCTTC. Full variable domain (missing parts from reference TRBV9 and TRBJ1-2): DSGVTQTPKHLITATGQRVTLRCSPRSGDLSVYWYQQSLDQGLQFLIQYYNGEERAKGNILERFSAQQFPDLHSELNLSSLELGDSALYFCARDTIGYTFGSGTRLTVV.

V is TRBV29-1 and J is TRBJ1-4; 7 bases match TRBD1. After removal of 5 bases from V and 12 bases from J, the junction contained 6 bases not matched to a gene. The CDR3 spans 11 residues. Germline V lookup: CDR1 SQVTM, CDR2 ANQGSEA. The CDR3 here is CSVRAGGELFF. CDR3 in DNA: TGCAGCGTTAGGGCAGGGGGAGAACTGTTTTTT.